The rows below give T cell receptor beta chains drawn from one sample of a study of blood T cell repertoires in COVID-19. TCRdb keeps only in-frame clones here, not all; method: immunoSEQ multiplex PCR. The table records 94,000 or so clones, about 86% of them present only once. Sequencing was carried out using peripheral blood. The receptors derive from a woman in her sixties or seventies with acute or convalescent COVID-19. Each CDR3 is given with its conserved first and last residue. Fields, in order: D gene, CDR3 length, V gene, clone size, J gene, CDR3 protein, CDR3 DNA. D genes are given only for firm matches. Clone size, where shown, is once, few, many, or a class for clones that have expanded.

TRBD1,15,TRBV2,-,TRBJ2-2,CASTVQGIPTGELFF,TGTGCCAGCACGGTACAGGGGATCCCCACCGGGGAGCTGTTTTTT
TRBD1,14,TRBV6-6,-,TRBJ1-2,CASSPQGPGDGYTF,TGTGCCAGCAGCCCACAGGGGCCGGGGGATGGCTACACCTTC
-,16,TRBV9,-,TRBJ2-2,CASSDPGLTNTGELFF,TGTGCCAGCAGCGATCCGGGACTGACGAACACCGGGGAGCTGTTTTTT
-,14,TRBV7-9,-,TRBJ2-1,CASSSTRSVNEQFF,TGTGCCAGCAGCTCTACCCGTTCGGTCAATGAGCAGTTCTTC
TRBD2,15,TRBV18,-,TRBJ2-3,CASSPGLAPLDTQYF,TGTGCCAGCTCACCGGGACTAGCGCCCTTAGATACGCAGTATTTT
-,14,TRBV9,once,TRBJ2-7,CASSATDSIYEQYF,TGTGCCAGCAGCGCCACCGACTCGATCTACGAGCAGTACTTC
-,14,TRBV10-1,-,TRBJ1-1,CASSDGQLNTEAFF,TGCGCCAGCAGTGATGGACAGTTGAACACTGAAGCTTTCTTT
TRBD2,13,TRBV6-6,few,TRBJ2-7,CASSRLAVYEQYF,TGTGCCAGCAGTAGGCTAGCGGTTTACGAGCAGTACTTC
TRBD1,16,TRBV5-4,-,TRBJ1-6,CASSPWTGKTISPLHF,TGTGCCAGCAGCCCCTGGACAGGGAAGACAATTTCACCCCTCCACTTT
TRBD2,15,TRBV3-1/TRBV3-2,-,TRBJ2-1,CASSQVPLADNEQFF,TGTGCCAGCAGCCAAGTCCCACTAGCGGACAATGAGCAGTTCTTC
TRBD1,15,TRBV7-2,-,TRBJ2-2,CASSLRTGDTGELFF,TGTGCCAGCAGCCTACGGACAGGGGACACCGGGGAGCTGTTTTTT
TRBD1,16,TRBV7-6,-,TRBJ2-2,CASSSAGTANTGELFF,TGTGCCAGCAGCTCGGCCGGGACAGCGAACACCGGGGAGCTGTTTTTT
TRBD2,16,TRBV3-1/TRBV3-2,-,TRBJ2-3,CASSQWPGGSTDTQYF,TGTGCCAGCAGCCAATGGCCGGGAGGATCCACAGATACGCAGTATTTT
TRBD2,18,TRBV5-1,-,TRBJ2-1,CASSLGFGAGATYNEQFF,TGCGCCAGCAGCTTGGGGTTTGGAGCGGGGGCCACATACAATGAGCAGTTCTTC
-,13,TRBV28,-,TRBJ2-6,CASSLPRDNVLTF,TGTGCCAGCAGTTTACCCAGGGACAACGTCCTGACTTTC
-,12,TRBV5-1,-,TRBJ1-2,CASSLGQDGYTF,TGCGCCAGCAGCTTGGGACAGGATGGCTACACCTTC
TRBD1,15,TRBV6-5,few,TRBJ1-5,CASRRDRDSNQPQHF,TGTGCCAGCAGACGGGACAGGGACAGCAATCAGCCCCAGCATTTT
-,14,TRBV5-5,-,TRBJ1-1,CASSGPRVNTEAFF,TGTGCCAGCAGCGGTCCCCGGGTGAACACTGAAGCTTTCTTT
TRBD1,16,TRBV5-1,-,TRBJ1-2,CASSFSPWTGDYGYTF,TGCGCCAGCAGCTTTTCCCCCTGGACAGGAGACTATGGCTACACCTTC
-,11,TRBV20-1,-,TRBJ2-3,CSGAIPDTQYF,TGCAGTGGCGCCATTCCAGATACGCAGTATTTT
TRBD2,14,TRBV28,once,TRBJ2-7,CASSSGGLAYEQYF,TGTGCCAGCAGCTCTGGGGGACTAGCCTACGAGCAGTACTTC
TRBD2,16,TRBV9,-,TRBJ2-5,CASSAGGLAGSETQYF,TGTGCCAGCAGCGCTGGCGGACTAGCGGGATCAGAGACCCAGTACTTC
-,14,TRBV7-9,-,TRBJ2-4,CASSLAGGGNIQYF,TGTGCCAGCAGCTTAGCCGGGGGAGGAAACATTCAGTACTTC
-,13,TRBV21-1,few,TRBJ1-2,CASSRGQGGGYTF,TGTGCCAGCAGCAGGGGGCAGGGGGGCGGCTACACCTTC